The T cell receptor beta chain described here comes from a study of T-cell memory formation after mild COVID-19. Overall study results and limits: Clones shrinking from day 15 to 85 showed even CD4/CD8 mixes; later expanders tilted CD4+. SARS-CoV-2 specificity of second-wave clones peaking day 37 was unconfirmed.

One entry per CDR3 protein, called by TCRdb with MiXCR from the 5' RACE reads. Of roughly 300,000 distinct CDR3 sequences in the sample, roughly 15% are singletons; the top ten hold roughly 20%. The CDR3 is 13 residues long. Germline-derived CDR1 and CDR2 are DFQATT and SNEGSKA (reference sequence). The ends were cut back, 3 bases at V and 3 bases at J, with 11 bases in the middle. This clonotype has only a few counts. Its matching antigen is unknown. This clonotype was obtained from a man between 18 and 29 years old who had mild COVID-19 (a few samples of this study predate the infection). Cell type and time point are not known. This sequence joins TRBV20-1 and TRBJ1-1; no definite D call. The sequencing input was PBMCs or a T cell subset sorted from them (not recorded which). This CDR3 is CSARRPDHTEAFF. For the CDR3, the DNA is TGCAGTGCTAGGCGGCCCGATCACACTGAAGCTTTCTTT.